This T cell receptor beta chain was sequenced during a study of blood T cell repertoires in COVID-19. Study details: From T cells, B-cell-depleted T cells, or PBMCs came the material, which was cDNA or gDNA.

The CDR3 runs to 13 residues. With V trimmed by 6 bases and J by 7 bases, 4 bases remained unmatched. In this sample, this clone turned up once. Measured with immunoSEQ multiplex PCR; TCRdb has only the in-frame clones, and not every one. This sample carries roughly 350,000 clones, 70% to 90% of them seen once, and the ten largest clones take about 10%. The chain joins TRBV12-3 or TRBV12-4 to TRBJ1-5; 9 bases match TRBD1. The sequence was collected from a woman in her 30s with COVID-19, enrolled during active disease. The material sequenced was peripheral blood. The CDR3 DNA reads as TGTGCCAGCAGGGGACAGGGAGGACAGCCCCAGCATTTT. It yields the protein CASRGQGGQPQHF.